Listed below are T cell receptor beta chains from one sample, sequenced in a study of T cell responses to AZD1222 COVID-19 vaccine. The assay was immunoSEQ multiplex PCR, and TCRdb's table has in-frame clones only and misses some. In the table there are 95,000 to 150,000 clones, 90% to 95% of which are singletons. Sequenced material: peripheral blood, taken 28 days after the second AZD1222 dose. The receptors come from an adult who received the AZD1222 COVID-19 vaccine. Both conserved end residues are part of each CDR3. A D gene is named only where the DNA matches it firmly. Clone size is shown for a subset of rows, as once, few, many or a class of expanded clone.

v_gene: TRBV15
abundance: -
j_gene: TRBJ1-5
d_gene: -
CDR3aa: CATSPWRGYSNQPQHF
CDR3nt: TGTGCCACCAGCCCCTGGCGAGGGTACAGCAATCAGCCCCAGCATTTT

v_gene: TRBV6-2/TRBV6-3
abundance: -
j_gene: TRBJ1-2
d_gene: -
CDR3aa: CASSGRPGNPNGYTF
CDR3nt: TGTGCCAGCAGTGGCCGTCCGGGAAACCCTAATGGCTACACCTTC

v_gene: TRBV4-3
abundance: few
j_gene: TRBJ2-7
d_gene: TRBD1
CDR3aa: CASSQDFGQGSEQYF
CDR3nt: TGCGCCAGCAGCCAAGATTTCGGACAGGGATCCGAGCAGTACTTC

v_gene: TRBV24-1
abundance: -
j_gene: TRBJ2-1
d_gene: TRBD1
CDR3aa: CATSDSLGQGNLNEQFF
CDR3nt: TGTGCCACCAGTGATTCCTTAGGACAGGGGAACCTCAATGAGCAGTTCTTC

v_gene: TRBV28
abundance: -
j_gene: TRBJ1-1
d_gene: -
CDR3aa: CASSLFGGTSTEAFF
CDR3nt: TGTGCCAGCAGTTTATTCGGGGGCACTAGCACTGAAGCTTTCTTT

v_gene: TRBV12-3/TRBV12-4
abundance: -
j_gene: TRBJ1-5
d_gene: -
CDR3aa: CASSLDGGQPQHF
CDR3nt: TGTGCCAGCAGTTTGGATGGTGGACAGCCCCAGCATTTT

v_gene: TRBV29-1
abundance: -
j_gene: TRBJ1-1
d_gene: TRBD1
CDR3aa: CSVATQGAFEAFF
CDR3nt: TGCAGCGTCGCCACCCAGGGGGCGTTTGAAGCTTTCTTT

v_gene: TRBV6-5
abundance: -
j_gene: TRBJ1-1
d_gene: -
CDR3aa: CASSRQVGTEAFF
CDR3nt: TGTGCCAGCAGTCGACAGGTGGGGACTGAAGCTTTCTTT

v_gene: TRBV27
abundance: -
j_gene: TRBJ2-5
d_gene: -
CDR3aa: CASGREPILGTQYF
CDR3nt: TGTGCCAGCGGAAGAGAGCCGATCCTTGGGACCCAGTACTTC

v_gene: TRBV9
abundance: once
j_gene: TRBJ2-3
d_gene: -
CDR3aa: CASSVESGTDTQYF
CDR3nt: TGTGCCAGCAGCGTAGAGAGCGGGACAGATACGCAGTATTTT

v_gene: TRBV19
abundance: -
j_gene: TRBJ1-2
d_gene: -
CDR3aa: CASTGTGGYTF
CDR3nt: TGTGCCAGTACCGGAACGGGGGGCTACACCTTC

v_gene: TRBV11-2
abundance: -
j_gene: TRBJ1-3
d_gene: -
CDR3aa: CASSLDFVRSSGNTIYF
CDR3nt: TGTGCCAGCAGCTTAGATTTTGTCAGGAGCTCTGGAAACACCATATATTTT

v_gene: TRBV5-1
abundance: -
j_gene: TRBJ1-5
d_gene: -
CDR3aa: CASSLGAGGSSNQPQHF
CDR3nt: TGCGCCAGCAGCTTGGGTGCGGGGGGCAGCAGCAATCAGCCCCAGCATTTT

v_gene: TRBV7-3
abundance: -
j_gene: TRBJ2-1
d_gene: -
CDR3aa: CASSLGLGNEQFF
CDR3nt: TGTGCCAGCAGCCTGGGACTGGGCAATGAGCAGTTCTTC

v_gene: TRBV6-5
abundance: -
j_gene: TRBJ1-1
d_gene: TRBD1
CDR3aa: CASAPTGKETEAFF
CDR3nt: TGTGCCAGCGCACCGACAGGGAAGGAGACTGAAGCTTTCTTT

v_gene: TRBV10-3
abundance: -
j_gene: TRBJ2-3
d_gene: TRBD1
CDR3aa: CAISVGQGATDTQYF
CDR3nt: TGTGCCATCAGTGTGGGACAGGGGGCCACAGATACGCAGTATTTT

v_gene: TRBV6-2/TRBV6-3
abundance: -
j_gene: TRBJ2-3
d_gene: -
CDR3aa: CASSRPQGRTPTDTQYF
CDR3nt: TGTGCCAGCAGTCGTCCTCAGGGCCGGACCCCCACAGATACGCAGTATTTT

v_gene: TRBV7-2
abundance: -
j_gene: TRBJ1-5
d_gene: -
CDR3aa: CASSLVGLSNQPQHF
CDR3nt: TGTGCCAGCAGCTTAGTGGGTCTTAGCAATCAGCCCCAGCATTTT

v_gene: TRBV11-2
abundance: once
j_gene: TRBJ1-6
d_gene: -
CDR3aa: CASTAFTYNSPLHF
CDR3nt: TGTGCCAGCACCGCCTTTACCTATAATTCACCCCTCCACTTT

v_gene: TRBV6-2/TRBV6-3
abundance: -
j_gene: TRBJ2-7
d_gene: -
CDR3aa: CASSNGGLYEQYF
CDR3nt: TGTGCCAGCAGCAACGGGGGACTCTACGAGCAGTACTTC

v_gene: TRBV3-1/TRBV3-2
abundance: -
j_gene: TRBJ2-1
d_gene: -
CDR3aa: CASSLDLAPYNEQFF
CDR3nt: TGTGCCAGCAGCTTGGACCTCGCTCCCTACAATGAGCAGTTCTTC

v_gene: TRBV3-1/TRBV3-2
abundance: -
j_gene: TRBJ2-1
d_gene: TRBD1
CDR3aa: CASSRDRLSYNEQFF
CDR3nt: TGTGCCAGCAGCCGGGACAGACTATCCTACAATGAGCAGTTCTTC

v_gene: TRBV29-1
abundance: few
j_gene: TRBJ1-5
d_gene: -
CDR3aa: CSVRDNLNQPQHF
CDR3nt: TGCAGCGTTCGGGACAACCTGAATCAGCCCCAGCATTTT